This entry features one T cell receptor beta chain sequence. Its cognate antigen is unknown. With 5 bases removed from V and 0 bases from J, the gap between germline ends came to 11 bases. Germline V gives CDR1 MNHEY, CDR2 SMNVEV (reference sequence). CDR3 length: 15 amino acids. This record belongs to a study of T-cell reconstitution after alpha-beta-depleted transplantation in children. Findings and limits, study-wide: Among T cells one year after transplant, newly produced cells accounted for most counts and diversity. Reportedly, alpha-beta T cells present about two months post-transplant originated from several hundred expanded clones of graft origin. In some patients, recipient T cells and intrathymic progenitors surviving conditioning explained high day-60 diversity.

Researchers prepared the TCRbeta library using unique molecular identifiers, the study reports. TCRdb ran MiXCR on the PCR reads and lists one entry per CDR3 protein. The sample consists of more than 400,000 distinct CDR3 sequences, over 40% of them appearing once. The chain combines TRBV27 with TRBJ2-1; no firm D call. This clonotype was sampled from a girl aged 2-15 years with aplastic anemia, due to receive a stem cell transplant. The sequenced sample was PBMCs, obtained before TCRalphabeta/CD19-depleted stem cell transplant. DNA of the CDR3: TGTGCCAGCAGTCCCAGACGGAGCTCCTACAATGAGCAGTTCTTC. This gives the protein CASSPRRSSYNEQFF.